This T cell receptor beta chain was observed in a study of tumour-infiltrating T cells in Burkitt lymphoma. As for the study in general: This cohort included all epidemiological subtypes of Burkitt lymphoma. Study observations and caveats: Many Burkitt lymphoma patients shared several public clonotypes.

Trimming cost V 4 bases and J 6 bases, with 13 bases left between them. CDR3 length: 14 amino acids. Germline lookup yields CDR1 SGHAT and CDR2 FQNNGV. Points on this clone: Its antigen remains unknown.

TCRdb's table, derived via immunoSEQ multiplex PCR, lists solely in-frame clones and lacks some. Here the sample spans several thousand clones, more than 13% being singletons. The origin of this receptor is a human donor with Burkitt lymphoma. This chain connects TRBV11-2 to TRBJ2-4; D possibly matches TRBD1 or TRBD2 (5 bases each). The sample taken for sequencing was tumor tissue. CDR3 residues: CASSSSGPRNIQYF. The CDR3 region has the DNA TGTGCCAGCAGCTCCTCGGGACCTAGAAACATTCAGTACTTC.